These T cell receptor beta chains were read from a single sample in a study of neurological immune-mediated disorders. TCRdb called the 5' RACE reads again in MiXCR, with one record for every CDR3 protein. This repertoire shows around 51,000 distinct CDR3 sequences, roughly 13% found once; its top ten account for around 9%. The sequencing sample was made of PBMCs. The receptors were sampled from a male donor with HTLV-1-associated myelopathy (HAM/TSP). CDR3s include the opening cysteine and the closing phenylalanine or tryptophan. The order of the fields is J gene, D gene, clone size, V gene, CDR3 protein, CDR3 DNA. The D gene is left open where the match is weak. Expanded clones are given a class, and other clones once, few, many or no size at all.

TRBJ2-5	TRBD2	many	TRBV7-2	CASSPRVTSGAMRETQYF	TGTGCCAGCAGCCCAAGGGTAACTAGCGGGGCGATGCGGGAGACCCAGTACTTC
TRBJ2-1	.	many	TRBV28	CASSVAVSSYNEQFF	TGTGCCAGCAGCGTAGCGGTGAGCTCCTACAATGAGCAGTTCTTC
TRBJ2-3	TRBD1	medium-sized	TRBV20-1	CSAVRTGSDTQYF	TGCAGTGCTGTCCGGACAGGGTCAGATACGCAGTATTTT
TRBJ2-5	.	many	TRBV20-1	CSARTVLQETQYF	TGCAGTGCTAGGACAGTCTTGCAAGAGACCCAGTACTTC
TRBJ1-5	.	many	TRBV5-6	CASSSSRVFRLNQPQHF	TGTGCCAGCAGCTCCTCCAGGGTATTCCGGCTGAATCAGCCCCAGCATTTT
TRBJ2-5	.	many	TRBV9	CASSVDPQQETQYF	TGTGCCAGCAGCGTAGATCCCCAACAAGAGACCCAGTACTTC
TRBJ2-5	TRBD1	many	TRBV5-1	CASSSGQGHQETQYF	TGCGCCAGCAGCTCCGGACAGGGACATCAAGAGACCCAGTACTTC
TRBJ2-7	.	.	TRBV11-2	CASSAASGSEQYF	TGTGCCAGCAGCGCGGCCTCAGGGAGCGAGCAGTACTTC
TRBJ1-2	TRBD1	many	TRBV12-3/TRBV12-4	CASSLGRQGPTSFSYTF	TGTGCCAGCAGTTTGGGGAGACAGGGCCCTACTTCCTTTAGCTACACCTTC
TRBJ1-1	.	.	TRBV5-1	CASSLNREGIEGFF	TGCGCCAGCAGCTTAAACAGGGAGGGTATTGAAGGTTTCTTT
TRBJ2-1	TRBD1	many	TRBV5-1	CASSSRGSYNEQFF	TGCGCCAGCAGCTCCAGGGGGTCCTACAATGAGCAGTTCTTC
TRBJ2-5	.	many	TRBV10-3	CAISESGLGEETQYF	TGTGCCATCAGTGAGTCTGGTCTCGGGGAAGAGACCCAGTACTTC
TRBJ1-2	.	many	TRBV9	CASSLGYGYTF	TGTGCCAGCAGCCTGGGATATGGCTACACCTTC
TRBJ1-3	.	many	TRBV20-1	CSARDEPGQRSGNTIYF	TGCAGTGCTAGAGATGAGCCAGGACAGCGCTCTGGAAACACCATATATTTT
TRBJ1-5	TRBD1	many	TRBV6-2/TRBV6-3	CASSTNRLGQGDNQPQHF	TGTGCCAGCAGTACTAATCGACTCGGACAGGGAGATAATCAGCCCCAGCATTTT
TRBJ2-3	TRBD1	many	TRBV5-1	CASSLSGTGGDTQYF	TGCGCCAGCAGCCTTTCCGGGACAGGGGGAGATACGCAGTATTTT
TRBJ2-6	.	many	TRBV5-1	CASSPLNTGANVLTF	TGCGCCAGCAGCCCACTGAATACTGGGGCCAACGTCCTGACTTTC
TRBJ2-2	.	few	TRBV29-1	CSGGSRLNTGELFF	TGCAGCGGGGGGTCACGGCTTAACACCGGGGAGCTGTTTTTT
TRBJ1-6	.	.	TRBV10-3	CAIMPYRAGSPLHF	TGTGCCATCATGCCGTACAGAGCCGGCTCACCCCTCCACTTT
TRBJ2-1	.	many	TRBV2	CASSASDPRKQFF	TGTGCCAGCAGTGCCAGCGACCCAAGAAAGCAGTTCTTC
TRBJ2-3	.	few	TRBV4-3	CASSLGSGTSPTDTQYF	TGCGCCAGCAGTCTTGGGTCCGGGACTTCCCCCACAGATACGCAGTATTTT
TRBJ2-1	TRBD1	many	TRBV9	CASSVEGQGYGEQFF	TGTGCCAGCAGCGTAGAGGGACAGGGGTATGGTGAGCAGTTCTTC
TRBJ2-3	.	many	TRBV6-6	CASSDPVQEPNTDTQYF	TGTGCCAGCAGTGACCCCGTACAGGAACCCAACACAGATACGCAGTATTTT
TRBJ2-7	TRBD1	once	TRBV7-6	CASSRRTGAYEQYF	TGTGCCAGCAGCCGAAGGACAGGGGCCTACGAGCAGTACTTC
TRBJ1-6	.	many	TRBV6-5	CASSLPNSPLHF	TGTGCCAGCAGCCTTCCTAATTCACCCCTCCACTTT
TRBJ2-7	.	many	TRBV6-5	CASSFIKHHPREQYF	TGTGCCAGCAGTTTTATAAAACACCACCCTAGGGAGCAGTACTTC
TRBJ1-1	.	many	TRBV27	CASSLGSGGEAFF	TGTGCCAGCAGTTTAGGCAGTGGAGGTGAAGCTTTCTTT
TRBJ1-2	.	many	TRBV7-2	CASSLGGTVGYTF	TGTGCCAGCAGCTTAGGAGGAACAGTTGGCTACACCTTC
TRBJ2-5	.	many	TRBV28	CASGPLLGVEETQYF	TGTGCCAGCGGCCCCCTCTTAGGGGTTGAAGAGACCCAGTACTTC
TRBJ1-1	.	many	TRBV5-1	CASSSGGVLNTEAFF	TGCGCCAGCAGTTCTGGAGGGGTTCTGAACACTGAAGCTTTCTTT
TRBJ2-1	TRBD2	many	TRBV9	CASNSGLGGYRHNEQFF	TGTGCCAGCAATTCGGGGTTGGGGGGGTATCGCCACAATGAGCAGTTCTTC
TRBJ1-1	TRBD1	many	TRBV7-2	CASSLSGQGYTEAFF	TGTGCCAGCAGCTTATCTGGACAGGGATACACTGAAGCTTTCTTT
TRBJ2-3	TRBD2	many	TRBV5-1	CASSLERLAGGADTQYF	TGCGCCAGCAGCTTGGAGAGACTAGCGGGGGGTGCAGATACGCAGTATTTT
TRBJ2-7	.	many	TRBV20-1	CSASLSHLGSYEQYF	TGCAGTGCTTCATTGTCCCATTTGGGGTCCTACGAGCAGTACTTC
TRBJ2-5	.	many	TRBV7-2	CASSLASRDAETQYF	TGTGCCAGCAGCTTAGCGTCCAGGGATGCAGAGACCCAGTACTTC
TRBJ1-1	TRBD1	many	TRBV20-1	CSAGQGASEAFF	TGCAGTGCGGGACAGGGGGCGTCTGAAGCTTTCTTT
TRBJ2-7	TRBD2	many	TRBV6-5	CASSYSPSGGSYEQYF	TGTGCCAGCAGTTACTCTCCTAGCGGGGGATCCTACGAGCAGTACTTC
TRBJ2-3	.	many	TRBV12-3/TRBV12-4	CASSLNLGGAIPDTQYF	TGTGCCAGCAGTTTAAATTTGGGGGGGGCTATTCCAGATACGCAGTATTTT
TRBJ2-1	TRBD2	many	TRBV5-1	CASSFGGISYNEQFF	TGCGCCAGCAGCTTCGGGGGGATCTCCTACAATGAGCAGTTCTTC
TRBJ1-2	TRBD1	.	TRBV28	CASSFLRQGDGYTF	TGTGCCAGCAGTTTTCTTCGGCAGGGGGATGGTTACACCTTC
TRBJ1-2	TRBD1	many	TRBV5-6	CASSNPGQGAFNYGYTF	TGTGCCAGCAGCAATCCGGGACAGGGGGCTTTCAACTATGGCTACACCTTC
TRBJ2-2	TRBD1	many	TRBV5-1	CASSQGVNTGELFF	TGCGCCAGCAGCCAGGGGGTGAACACCGGGGAGCTGTTTTTT